The table lists the clone carrying this T cell receptor (beta chain) with a few counts. TCRdb itself ran the RT-PCR reads through MiXCR, one entry per CDR3 protein. The sample carries a few hundred thousand distinct CDR3 sequences, roughly 15% recorded once. This sample stems from a study of response to subunit inactivated influenza vaccine. Germline lookup yields CDR1 MNHEY and CDR2 SVGEGT. Trimming removed 0 bases at V and 8 bases at J, with 14 bases between. There are 15 residues in the CDR3. The sequencing here drew on PBMCs from blood, taken 11 to 12 days after vaccination. The clonotype originates from a man aged 50 or older who received an inactivated influenza vaccine. The chain has TRBV6-2 or TRBV6-3 and TRBJ1-5, with D possibly matching TRBD1 (5 bases). In DNA form, the CDR3 reads TGTGCCAGCAGTTACTCGGCCAGGGTTAGTGAGCCCCAGCATTTT. Its protein product is CASSYSARVSEPQHF.